This is a list of T cell receptor beta chains from one sample in a study of human versus mouse CDR3 diversity and MHC coevolution. Profiling relied on immunoSEQ multiplex PCR, and the TCRdb table lists in-frame clones only, not all of them. The sample lists 80,000 or so clones; 93% were seen once. The sequenced sample consisted of naive CD4+ T cells from blood. Source of these receptors: a person aged 25 to 69 in good health. Each CDR3 is given with its conserved first and last residue. The D gene is left open where the match is weak. Clone sizes are given selectively: once, few, many, or a class where the clone is expanded.

d_call	v_call	j_call	cdr3_length	clone_size	cdr3_aa	cdr3_nt
TRBD1	TRBV10-2	TRBJ2-3	16	NA	CASSMFRTGVTDTQYF	TGCGCCAGCAGTATGTTTAGGACAGGAGTCACAGATACGCAGTATTTT
NA	TRBV7-9	TRBJ2-7	15	once	CASSLAEVLSYEQYF	TGTGCCAGCAGCTTAGCGGAGGTCCTCTCCTACGAGCAGTACTTC
NA	TRBV7-2	TRBJ1-5	13	NA	CASSLGGSQPQHF	TGTGCCAGCAGCTTAGGTGGGAGTCAGCCCCAGCATTTT
TRBD2	TRBV7-3	TRBJ2-3	15	NA	CASSLTSGITDTQYF	TGTGCCAGCAGCTTGACTAGCGGGATCACAGATACGCAGTATTTT
NA	TRBV11-2	TRBJ2-5	14	NA	CASSWGGRRETQYF	TGTGCCAGCAGCTGGGGGGGGCGAAGGGAGACCCAGTACTTC
NA	TRBV7-6	TRBJ2-6	13	NA	CASSSRGANVLTF	TGTGCCAGCAGCTCGAGAGGGGCCAACGTCCTGACTTTC
TRBD1	TRBV6-5	TRBJ1-4	15	NA	CASSRQGRTNEKLFF	TGTGCCAGCAGCCGACAGGGTCGGACTAATGAAAAACTGTTTTTT
NA	TRBV21-1	TRBJ2-7	14	NA	CASRDVVGSYEQYF	TGTGCCAGCCGGGATGTTGTGGGCTCCTACGAGCAGTACTTC
NA	TRBV9	TRBJ1-1	13	NA	CASSRGGNTEAFF	TGTGCCAGCAGCCGGGGGGGTAACACTGAAGCTTTCTTT
NA	TRBV19	TRBJ2-7	14	NA	CASSIGGSSYEQYF	TGTGCCAGTAGTATAGGTGGGAGCTCCTACGAGCAGTACTTC
NA	TRBV19	TRBJ1-2	13	NA	CASRQLAGYGYTF	TGTGCCAGTAGGCAACTGGCAGGTTATGGCTACACCTTC
TRBD1	TRBV27	TRBJ2-7	15	NA	CASSTSTGPTHEQYF	TGTGCCAGCAGTACCTCGACAGGGCCAACCCACGAGCAGTACTTC
TRBD1	TRBV5-4	TRBJ1-3	15	few	CASSLQGNAGNTIYF	TGTGCCAGCAGCCTACAGGGGAATGCGGGAAACACCATATATTTT
TRBD1	TRBV7-8	TRBJ2-7	14	NA	CASSLGTGAKKQYF	TGTGCCAGCAGCTTAGGGACAGGGGCGAAAAAGCAGTACTTC
TRBD1	TRBV5-4	TRBJ2-3	15	NA	CASSSTGGSTDTQYF	TGTGCCAGCAGCTCCACAGGGGGCTCAACAGATACGCAGTATTTT
NA	TRBV21-1	TRBJ2-7	17	NA	CASSKDRPSLSSHEQYF	TGTGCCAGCAGCAAAGACAGACCCTCCCTCTCTTCCCACGAGCAGTACTTC
TRBD2	TRBV30	TRBJ2-1	15	NA	CAYGDGISGKGEQFF	TGTGCATACGGAGATGGAATTAGCGGGAAGGGTGAGCAGTTCTTC
TRBD2	TRBV7-6	TRBJ2-1	15	NA	CASSLASGTYNEQFF	TGTGCCAGCAGCTTAGCTAGCGGGACCTACAATGAGCAGTTCTTC
TRBD1	TRBV7-9	TRBJ2-3	15	NA	CASSLRDRGRDTQYF	TGTGCCAGCAGCTTAAGGGACAGGGGGCGAGATACGCAGTATTTT
NA	TRBV6-1	TRBJ2-1	10	NA	CASRGGEQFF	TGTGCCAGCAGGGGGGGTGAGCAGTTCTTC
NA	TRBV10-2	TRBJ2-7	15	NA	CASSDATLGSYEQYF	TGCGCCAGCAGTGATGCGACTCTGGGCTCCTACGAGCAGTACTTC
NA	TRBV29-1	TRBJ2-7	12	NA	CSVGQPLYEQYF	TGCAGCGTTGGACAGCCGCTCTACGAGCAGTACTTC
NA	TRBV15	TRBJ2-3	12	NA	CATSSQGDTQYF	TGTGCCACCAGCTCCCAGGGGGATACGCAGTATTTT
NA	TRBV30	TRBJ2-5	13	NA	CAWTRTAQETQYF	TGTGCCTGGACCAGGACAGCTCAAGAGACCCAGTACTTC
TRBD2	TRBV4-3	TRBJ2-1	17	NA	CASSQQLAGGRTNEQFF	TGCGCCAGCAGCCAACAACTAGCGGGGGGGCGGACCAATGAGCAGTTCTTC
NA	TRBV5-6	TRBJ2-7	14	NA	CASSALGAWNEQYF	TGTGCCAGCAGCGCGCTAGGGGCCTGGAACGAGCAGTACTTC
NA	TRBV19	TRBJ1-1	15	NA	CASSIDPGVDTEAFF	TGTGCCAGTAGTATAGACCCAGGGGTTGACACTGAAGCTTTCTTT
NA	TRBV2	TRBJ1-1	17	NA	CASSERAGWDMNTEAFF	TGTGCCAGCAGTGAAAGGGCAGGGTGGGACATGAACACTGAAGCTTTCTTT
NA	TRBV7-9	TRBJ2-7	14	NA	CASSGRDSPYEQYF	TGTGCCAGCAGCGGGCGGGACAGCCCCTACGAGCAGTACTTC
TRBD1	TRBV5-1	TRBJ1-2	13	NA	CASSTGTGVGYTF	TGCGCCAGCAGCACCGGGACAGGGGTCGGCTACACCTTC
NA	TRBV5-1	TRBJ2-7	13	once	CASSRDRLDEQYF	TGCGCCAGCAGCCGTGACAGGCTCGACGAGCAGTACTTC
TRBD1	TRBV18	TRBJ2-7	15	NA	CASSLGQGNSYEQYF	TGTGCCAGCTCACTGGGACAGGGGAACTCCTACGAGCAGTACTTC
TRBD1	TRBV6-5	TRBJ1-2	14	once	CASSYRGLGYGYTF	TGTGCCAGCAGTTACAGGGGGCTGGGCTATGGCTACACCTTC
NA	TRBV6-4	TRBJ1-2	14	NA	CASSDTGGDYGYTF	TGTGCCAGCAGTGACACGGGGGGCGACTATGGCTACACCTTC
NA	TRBV7-3	TRBJ1-1	16	NA	CASSLGGRGMNTEAFF	TGTGCCAGCAGCTTAGGGGGGAGAGGGATGAACACTGAAGCTTTCTTT
TRBD1	TRBV5-4	TRBJ1-2	14	NA	CASSYPQGAYGYTF	TGTGCCAGCAGCTACCCCCAGGGGGCCTATGGCTACACCTTC
TRBD1	TRBV30	TRBJ1-4	13	NA	CAWSAGGGEKLFF	TGTGCCTGGAGCGCAGGGGGCGGTGAAAAACTGTTTTTT
NA	TRBV5-1	TRBJ2-7	12	NA	CASMGSHYEQYF	TGCGCCAGCATGGGCAGTCACTACGAGCAGTACTTC
NA	TRBV30	TRBJ2-7	11	NA	CAWSSGNEQYF	TGTGCCTGGAGTAGCGGCAACGAGCAGTACTTC
TRBD2	TRBV30	TRBJ2-1	15	NA	CAWSGLAGFYNEQFF	TGTGCCTGGAGCGGACTAGCGGGGTTTTACAATGAGCAGTTCTTC
TRBD2	TRBV28	TRBJ2-7	18	NA	CASSLRASGSRTLNEQYF	TGTGCCAGCAGTTTAAGGGCTAGCGGGAGCCGCACTCTTAACGAGCAGTACTTC